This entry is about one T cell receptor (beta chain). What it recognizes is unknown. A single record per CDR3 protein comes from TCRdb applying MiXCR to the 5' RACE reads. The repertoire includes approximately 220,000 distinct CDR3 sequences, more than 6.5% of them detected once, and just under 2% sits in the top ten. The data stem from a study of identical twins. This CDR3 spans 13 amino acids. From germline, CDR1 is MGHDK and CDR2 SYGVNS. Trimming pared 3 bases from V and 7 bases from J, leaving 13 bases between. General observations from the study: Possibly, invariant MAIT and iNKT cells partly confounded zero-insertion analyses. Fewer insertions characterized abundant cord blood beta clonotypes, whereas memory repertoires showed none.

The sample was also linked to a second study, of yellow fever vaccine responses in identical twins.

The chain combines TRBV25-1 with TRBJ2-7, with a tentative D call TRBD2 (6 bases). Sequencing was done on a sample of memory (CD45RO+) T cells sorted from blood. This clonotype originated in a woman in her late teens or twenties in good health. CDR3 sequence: CASSELLAGEQYF. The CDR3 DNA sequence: TGTGCCAGCAGTGAGTTATTGGCGGGAGAGCAGTACTTC.